This T cell receptor (beta chain) was identified during a study of T cells after yellow fever vaccination. One entry per CDR3 protein results from TCRdb running MiXCR on the 5' RACE reads. The sample contains 350,000 or so distinct CDR3 sequences, roughly 8.4% of which appear only once. The clonotype comes from a man aged 18 to 30 who received the YFV17D yellow fever vaccine. Sequenced here: PBMCs, sampled about 49 days after the first yellow fever vaccination.

The CDR3 protein is CASSPGETGSGEQYV. The DNA for the CDR3 is TGTGCCAGCTCACCAGGGGAAACGGGGTCTGGGGAGCAGTACGTC. The chain links TRBV18 to TRBJ2-7, with TRBD2 as a possible D gene (5 bases). Trimming removed 2 bases from V and 7 bases from J, with 18 bases in between. The CDR3 has 15 residues. Germline loops: CDR1 KGHSH, CDR2 LQKENI.